This TCR beta chain emerged from a study of OX40 agonist ivuxolimab in advanced cancers. Study at large: Head and neck, renal cell, melanoma or hepatocellular carcinoma were the cancers that dose-escalation patients had.

Overall study findings and caveats: Patients with a partial response at 0.1-3.0 mg/kg had among the lowest clonal expansion.

Autoimmune disease history or systemic immunosuppression meant exclusion. Germline-derived CDR1 and CDR2 are SNHLY and FYNNEI. V was pared by 3 bases and J by 2 bases, with 8 bases between. This CDR3 is 15 amino acids long. Note on this clone: Its specificity is not known.

TCRdb's table, derived via immunoSEQ multiplex PCR, lists solely in-frame clones and lacks some. This repertoire shows some 70,000 clones, about 89% found once; its top ten account for 2.2%. The source was CD4+ or CD8+ T cells sorted from blood, collected in a trial of the OX40 agonist ivuxolimab. The TCR comes from an adult with an advanced solid tumor such as melanoma, head and neck, liver or kidney cancer. This chain links TRBV2 with TRBJ2-6, with D tentatively TRBD1 (5 bases). This CDR3 reads CASSELGPGANVLTF. The DNA for the CDR3 is TGTGCCAGCAGTGAGCTGGGGCCTGGGGCCAACGTCCTGACTTTC.